This T cell receptor beta chain was sequenced during a study of T-cell memory formation after mild COVID-19. TCRdb itself ran the 5' RACE reads through MiXCR, one entry per CDR3 protein. Of around 300,000 distinct CDR3 sequences listed, about 13% are singletons. This clonotype was seen a handful of times. This CDR3 contains 12 residues. The germline V gene has CDR1 MDHEN and CDR2 SYDVKM. J gave up 4 bases and V 11 bases, and 5 bases lay outside the gene matches. Material: PBMCs or a T cell subset sorted from them (not recorded which). V and J are TRBV28 and TRBJ2-3; 8 bases agree with TRBD2. This TCR was recovered from a man between 18 and 29 years old who had mild COVID-19 (a few samples of this study predate the infection). Cell type and time point are not known. Written as DNA, the CDR3 is TGTGCCGGAGGGCGGGGGGCAGATACGCAGTATTTT. Its translation is CAGGRGADTQYF.